This T cell receptor beta chain was observed in a study of shared clonotypes between healthy human individuals. General study points: What limited the represented genetic and exposure-history diversity was the small number of donors. Estimated clonotype richness was generally higher in naive than memory subsets.

On sorted subsets, replicate PCRs used roughly 190 ng DNA, or roughly 30,000 T cell genomes. Profiled with immunoSEQ multiplex PCR; TCRdb holds only in-frame clones, not every one. The sample holds hundreds of thousands of clones, 95% to 96% seen once. Trimming removed 2 bases from V and 9 bases from J; junction bases left unmatched: 3. This CDR3 region has 14 residues. In germline, CDR1 is MDHEN, CDR2 SYDVKM. Turning to this clone: Its antigen is unidentified.

Positively selected for CCR7, the CD45RO-negative cells used as naive CD8 cells excluded terminally differentiated effector memory CD45RA+ cells. Adult donors, all healthy and HIV-negative, had no recent acute infections or vaccinations. The rearrangement links TRBV28 to TRBJ2-1, with 11 bases that match TRBD2. This clonotype was obtained from a woman in her 30s in good health. Sequenced: naive CD8+ T cells sorted from blood. The DNA for the CDR3 is TGTGCCAGCAGTTTACGGGGACTAGCGGTTGAGCAGTTCTTC. Its translation is CASSLRGLAVEQFF.